This entry describes one TCR beta chain. The sample is drawn from a study of blood T cell repertoires in COVID-19. Study at large: Nucleic acid was either cDNA or gDNA, and it came from T cells, B-cell-depleted T cells, or PBMCs.

Only in-frame clones appear in the TCRdb table, and some are missing; sequencing was by immunoSEQ multiplex PCR. Altogether under 200,000 clones are present, 86% being singletons, with the ten largest covering over 7%. Trimming cost V 4 bases and J 0 bases, with 10 bases left between them. This CDR3 spans 15 amino acids. The germline CDR1 and CDR2 sequences are SNHLY and FYNNEI. Specimen: peripheral blood. The J gene is TRBJ2-1, the V gene TRBV2; TRBD2 might be the D (5 bases). The TCR was taken from a woman older than 75 in a cohort sampled during active or convalescent COVID-19. The CDR3 reads CASSARASSYNEQFF. CDR3 in DNA: TGTGCCAGCAGTGCGCGGGCGAGCTCCTACAATGAGCAGTTCTTC.